What follows are 15 T cell receptor beta chains derived from one specimen sequenced in a study of blood T cells in healthy people across ages. A second PCR, run for roughly 7 to 12 cycles, used a sample-barcoded 5' primer plus a J-beta primer mix. Using its own MiXCR run on the 5' RACE reads, TCRdb lists one record per CDR3 protein. The sample has fewer than 750,000 distinct CDR3 sequences, roughly half seen once. Sequenced input: blood. These receptors all stem from a woman over 75 in good health.

This clonotype was seen a handful of times. It may be a read error: a sequence one base away is much more abundant. The chain uses TRBV12-3 or TRBV12-4 and TRBJ2-3; D not certain. The V end was cut by 6 bases, the J end by 4 bases, with 8 bases between. This CDR3 contains 12 residues. The CDR3 DNA sequence: TGTGCCAGCAGATTAATGGCAGATACGCAGTATTTT. It encodes CASRLMADTQYF.

This rearrangement joins TRBV5-1 to TRBJ2-3; D remains ambiguous. Looked up from germline, CDR1 is SGHRS and CDR2 is YFSETQ. Trimming stripped 0 bases from V and 2 bases from J, with 10 bases between. This CDR3 has 15 amino acids. The CDR3: CASSLVPGITDTQYF. CDR3 nucleotides: TGCGCCAGCAGCTTGGTCCCAGGAATCACAGATACGCAGTATTTT.

To note about this clonotype: One base away lies a much larger clone, so this may be a sequencing read error. V is TRBV20-1 and J is TRBJ2-7, with TRBD1 matching over 8 bases. Per germline, CDR1 DFQATT and CDR2 SNEGSKA (reference sequence). After removal of 0 bases from V and 7 bases from J, the junction contained 11 bases not matched to a gene. This CDR3 region has 15 residues. The CDR3 region is CSAREAGGTNNEQYF. CDR3 coding DNA: TGCAGTGCTAGAGAAGCAGGGGGCACAAACAATGAGCAGTACTTC.

This clonotype was counted ten times or more. The CDR3 here is CASSQVGTSDEQFF. DNA of the CDR3: TGTGCCAGCAGCCAAGTCGGAACTAGCGATGAGCAGTTCTTC. This sequence joins TRBV4-2 and TRBJ2-1; 7 positions match TRBD2. The CDR3 has 14 amino acids. After removal of 1 base from V and 8 bases from J, the junction contained 5 bases not matched to a gene. Germline V gives CDR1 LGHNA, CDR2 YNFKEQ.

The chain employs TRBV2 and TRBJ2-7; D is perhaps TRBD1 (6 bases). Per germline, CDR1 SNHLY and CDR2 FYNNEI. CDR3 length: 12 amino acids. V lost 6 bases, J lost 7 bases, and 13 bases lay in between. CDR3 DNA: TGTGCCAGCAGGGAGAGGGACAATGAGCAGTACTTC. Its translation is CASRERDNEQYF.

The chain carries TRBV9 and TRBJ2-5; weak D call: TRBD1 (6 bases). Trimming removed 3 bases from V and 5 bases from J, with 14 bases in between. CDR1 is SGDLS, CDR2 YYNGEE, per germline. CDR3 size: 14 residues. Written as DNA, the CDR3 is TGTGCCAGCAGCGAGGGGGACCGACCGGAGACCCAGTACTTC. It yields the protein CASSEGDRPETQYF.

This chain uses TRBV5-1 with TRBJ2-5; weak D call: TRBD2 (7 bases). The CDR3 loop spans 14 amino acids. Trimming took 4 bases from V and 11 from J, leaving 21 bases between them. Germline loops: CDR1 SGHRS, CDR2 YFSETQ. CDR3: CASSAPEGGNEQYF. CDR3 in DNA: TGCGCCAGCAGCGCCCCGGAGGGGGGGAATGAGCAGTACTTC.

The chain employs TRBV4-1 and TRBJ2-2, with 12 nucleotides matching TRBD2. In germline, CDR1 is MGHRA, CDR2 YSYEKL. The CDR3 runs 16 residues. After removal of 1 base from V and 8 bases from J, the junction contained 5 bases not matched to a gene. The CDR3 here is CASSQVRTSGTGELFF. The CDR3 coding sequence is TGCGCCAGCAGCCAAGTCCGGACTAGCGGGACTGGGGAGCTGTTTTTT.

This chain uses TRBV6-4 with TRBJ2-1, with a tentative D call TRBD1 (6 bases). V lost 6 bases, J lost 7 bases, and 19 bases lay in between. The CDR3 totals 15 residues. Germline loops: CDR1 MRHNA, CDR2 SNTAGT. DNA of the CDR3: TGTGCCAGCAGCCTCGTTCCACAGGGAACTAATGAGCAGTTCTTC. Translating it yields CASSLVPQGTNEQFF.

This clonotype showed up just a few times. The CDR3 is CSVGGPQETQYF. The CDR3 coding sequence is TGCAGCGTTGGCGGTCCTCAAGAGACCCAGTACTTC. The rearrangement joins TRBV29-1 to TRBJ2-5; D gene unclear. The germline gives CDR1 SQVTM, CDR2 ANQGSEA. The CDR3 is 12 amino acids. Trimming took 4 bases from V and 2 from J, leaving 8 bases between them.

There are many counts of this clonotype. V gene TRBV12-3 or TRBV12-4 combines with J gene TRBJ2-3; D not certain. The CDR3 sequence is 13 residues long. Trimming took off 6 bases at V and 3 bases at J, with 10 bases between the two ends. The DNA of the CDR3 is TGTGCCAGCAGAAACTACGGGACAGATACGCAGTATTTT. It translates to CASRNYGTDTQYF.

The V gene is TRBV28, the J gene TRBJ2-5; possibly TRBD1 for D (6 bases). V gave up 5 bases and J gave up 5 bases, with 15 bases separating them. CDR1 and CDR2 (germline): MDHEN, SYDVKM. The CDR3 runs 14 residues. This chain's CDR3 is CASSKQGGLETQYF. DNA of the CDR3: TGTGCCAGCAGTAAACAGGGCGGGTTGGAGACCCAGTACTTC. The variable domain in full, completed from reference TRBV28 and TRBJ2-5, reads DVKVTQSSRYLVKRTGEKVFLECVQDMDHENMFWYRQDPGLGLRLIYFSYDVKMKEKGDIPEGYSVSREKKERFSLILESASTNQTSMYLCASSKQGGLETQYFGPGTRLLVL.

This clonotype has ten or more counts. The chain couples TRBV28 to TRBJ2-3; D call uncertain. CDR1 is MDHEN and CDR2 is SYDVKM in the germline V gene. Trimming removed 5 bases at V and 6 bases at J, with 15 bases between. The CDR3 length is 14 residues. The CDR3 DNA follows: TGTGCCAGCAGTCCAACGGACCGTTTTGATACGCAGTATTTT. This codes for CASSPTDRFDTQYF.

This clonotype was seen just once. One junction end disagrees with the germline gene, perhaps due to a read error. The chain employs TRBV5-6 and TRBJ1-5, with TRBD1 matching over 7 bases. CDR3 length equals 15 residues. Germline loops: CDR1 SGHDT, CDR2 YYEEEE. CDR3 sequence reads: CASSSTGQDNRPQHF. CDR3 nucleotide sequence: TGTGCCAGCAGCTCGACCGGACAGGATAATCGGCCCCAGCATTTT.

This clonotype was recorded only once. The chain has TRBV3-1 and TRBJ2-7; D tentatively fits TRBD1 or TRBD2 (5 bases each). Germline lookup yields CDR1 LGHDT and CDR2 YNNKEL (reference sequence). V dropped 0 bases and J dropped 1 base, with 13 bases sitting between them. The CDR3 is 16 residues long. The DNA of the CDR3 is TGTGCCAGCAGCCAAGATGTAGGCTGGGGGTCCTACGAGCAGTACTTC. Protein: CASSQDVGWGSYEQYF.